This TCR beta chain appears in the sequencing data of a study of blood T cells in healthy people across ages. Next came a second PCR, run for roughly 6 to 11 cycles, which used a sample-barcoded 5' primer along with a J-beta primer mix. TCRdb fed the 5' RACE reads into MiXCR, producing one record per CDR3 protein. This repertoire shows around 690,000 distinct CDR3 sequences, roughly three fifths found once; its top ten account for about two fifths. J gave up 6 bases and V 7 bases, and 3 bases lay outside the gene matches. CDR1 SNHLY and CDR2 FYNNEI come from the germline V gene. This CDR3 contains 14 residues.

The sample taken for sequencing was blood. The chain joins TRBV2 to TRBJ2-1; 13 nucleotides align to TRBD2. The TCR originated in a man in his fifties or sixties in good health. CDR3 DNA: TGTGCCAGCACTGGACTAGCGGGGGCCAATGAGCAGTTCTTC. It yields the protein CASTGLAGANEQFF.